This T cell receptor beta chain was observed in a study of shared clonotypes between healthy human individuals. Per the germline V gene, CDR1 is MGHRA and CDR2 is YSYEKL. Trimming removed 3 bases at V and 5 bases at J, with 19 bases between. CDR3 size: 16 residues. TCRdb keeps only in-frame clones here, not all; method: immunoSEQ multiplex PCR. The sample yields about 2.3 million clones, around 90% seen once. This clone was detected a few times. This receptor was taken from a man between 18 and 35 years old in good health. Some clones in this sample may be carry-over from other donors' samples. The chain has TRBV4-1 and TRBJ1-1; D is perhaps TRBD1 (5 bases). The sample was naive CD4+ T cells from PBMCs. As for subset: CD45RA+ positively selected. For the CDR3, the DNA is TGCGCCAGCAGCCAGACATCCGTCCAGGGAAGAACTGAAGCTTTCTTT. This gives the protein CASSQTSVQGRTEAFF.